A single sample is the source of the 25 T cell receptor beta chains below, sequenced in a study of T-cell memory formation after mild COVID-19. From the 5' RACE reads, TCRdb called clonotypes with MiXCR, one entry per CDR3 protein. This table holds 250,000 to 300,000 distinct CDR3 sequences, around a sixth found once. Sequenced material: PBMCs or a T cell subset sorted from them (not recorded which). The receptors here all came from a man younger than 35 who had mild COVID-19 (a few samples of this study predate the infection). Cell type and time point are not known.

In this sample, this clonotype turned up a few times. V usage is TRBV12-3 or TRBV12-4 and J usage is TRBJ1-6, with D maybe TRBD1 (6 bases). Trimming removed 6 bases from V and 7 bases from J, with 19 bases in between. The CDR3 consists of 16 residues. CDR3 protein: CASSRRGRGTNSPLHF. CDR3 nucleotide sequence: TGTGCCAGCAGCCGACGGGGCAGGGGAACGAATTCACCCCTCCACTTT.

As DNA, the CDR3 is TGCAGTGCTAGAGAGGGTCTAGGGGCCGCGACTAATGAAAAACTGTTTTTT. Protein product: CSAREGLGAATNEKLFF. The chain joins TRBV20-1 to TRBJ1-4, with a tentative D call TRBD1 (5 bases). CDR1 is DFQATT, CDR2 SNEGSKA, per germline (reference sequence). V was cut by 0 bases and J by 2 bases, with 16 bases left in between. The CDR3 extends over 17 amino acids.

The V and J genes are TRBV27 and TRBJ2-5; TRBD2 aligns across 10 bases. There are 17 residues in the CDR3. The trim removed 4 bases at V and 4 bases at J, leaving 12 bases unmatched. CDR1 is MNHEY, CDR2 SMNVEV, per germline (reference sequence). In DNA form, the CDR3 reads TGTGCCAGCAGTTCGTACCCAGCGGGGGGGCGAGGAGAGACCCAGTACTTC. It codes for CASSSYPAGGRGETQYF.

This clonotype was seen many times. The J gene is TRBJ1-3, the V gene TRBV18; D remains ambiguous. The CDR3 has 14 amino acids. Trimming removed 2 bases from V and 3 bases from J, with 8 bases in between. Per germline, CDR1 KGHSH and CDR2 LQKENI. The CDR3 DNA is TGTGCCAGCTCACCAACGGGATTTGGAAACACCATATATTTT. It yields the protein CASSPTGFGNTIYF.

The chain uses TRBV7-9 and TRBJ1-2; TRBD1 aligns across 9 bases. J lost 6 bases, V lost 6 bases, and 5 bases had no gene match. The CDR3 runs 13 residues. Germline V gene data show CDR1 as SEHNR and CDR2 as FQNEAQ (reference sequence). CDR3: CASRRQGEDGYTF. The DNA for the CDR3 is TGTGCCAGCAGAAGACAGGGGGAGGATGGCTACACCTTC.

V is TRBV12-3 or TRBV12-4 and J is TRBJ1-3; D perhaps matches TRBD1 (5 bases). The CDR3 is made up of 14 amino acids. Trimming shortened V by 4 bases and J by 0 bases, and 7 bases separated the two germline ends. The CDR3 coding sequence is TGTGCCAGCAGTTACAGGAGCTCTGGAAACACCATATATTTT. Its translation is CASSYRSSGNTIYF.

The sample holds many counts of this clonotype. The chain links TRBV29-1 to TRBJ1-2; the D is unclear. V was trimmed by 4 bases and J by 7 bases, leaving 1 base between them. CDR1 is SQVTM, CDR2 ANQGSEA, per germline. The CDR3 runs 8 residues. This CDR3 is CSVGGYTF. The CDR3 nucleotides are TGCAGCGTTGGTGGCTACACCTTC.

The V call is TRBV3-1, the J call TRBJ1-1; D unclear. There are 12 residues in the CDR3. The ends were cut back, 1 base at V and 5 bases at J, with 5 bases in the middle. The V gene's germline CDR1 is LGHDT and CDR2 YNNKEL (reference sequence). CDR3 DNA: TGTGCCAGCAGCCAAGGGGAGACTGAAGCTTTCTTT. This translates into CASSQGETEAFF.

The table lists this clonotype with a few counts. V usage is TRBV5-1 and J usage is TRBJ1-1; 7 bases fit TRBD1. Germline V gives CDR1 SGHRS, CDR2 YFSETQ. The V segment lost 0 bases and the J segment 6 bases; nucleotides outside the gene matches: 11. The CDR3 has 16 amino acids. Here the CDR3 reads CASSLGTGLRRSEAFF. CDR3 DNA sequence: TGCGCCAGCAGCTTGGGGACAGGTCTACGCCGCTCTGAAGCTTTCTTT. The variable domain in full, completed from reference TRBV5-1 and TRBJ1-1, reads KAGVTQTPRYLIKTRGQQVTLSCSPISGHRSVSWYQQTPGQGLQFLFEYFSETQRNKGNFPGRFSGRQFSNSRSEMNVSTLELGDSALYLCASSLGTGLRRSEAFFGQGTRLTVV.

This clonotype was seen a few times. The genes are TRBV7-9 and TRBJ1-2; D uncertain. This CDR3 comprises 14 residues. Germline CDR1 is SEHNR and CDR2 is FQNEAQ (reference sequence). V was trimmed by 7 bases and J by 0 bases, leaving 12 bases between them. Here the CDR3 DNA reads TGTGCCAGCACCCTAGAGATTCCTAACTATGGCTACACCTTC. Translation: CASTLEIPNYGYTF.

This clonotype was seen a handful of times. V and J are TRBV7-3 and TRBJ2-7; no clear D. The CDR3 contains 13 residues. The ends were cut back, 5 bases at V and 3 bases at J, with 11 bases in the middle. Germline assignment: CDR1 SGHTA and CDR2 FQGTGA. The CDR3 here is CASSHADGYEQYF. CDR3 nucleotides: TGTGCCAGCAGCCATGCGGACGGCTACGAGCAGTACTTC.

The chain combines TRBV7-6 with TRBJ2-5; D gene uncertain. The germline V and J ends were trimmed by 2 bases and 5 bases, with 27 bases remaining between them. The CDR3 contains 19 residues. Germline V gene data show CDR1 as SGHVS and CDR2 as FNYEAQ. CDR3 DNA sequence: TGTGCCAGCAGCTTAAAGGGAACGCCGACGGTACCCCCCGGGGAGACCCAGTACTTC. Amino acid sequence: CASSLKGTPTVPPGETQYF.

V usage is TRBV9 and J usage is TRBJ2-7; no clear D. Trimming removed 2 bases from V and 0 bases from J, with 12 bases in between. The CDR3 is made up of 15 amino acids. Germline CDR1 is SGDLS and CDR2 is YYNGEE. CDR3 bases: TGTGCCAGCAGCGTTGACGTGGGTAGCTCCTACGAGCAGTACTTC. Amino acid sequence: CASSVDVGSSYEQYF. The full variable domain, with the rest looked up from reference TRBV9 and TRBJ2-7, is DSGVTQTPKHLITATGQRVTLRCSPRSGDLSVYWYQQSLDQGLQFLIQYYNGEERAKGNILERFSAQQFPDLHSELNLSSLELGDSALYFCASSVDVGSSYEQYFGPGTRLTVT.

This clonotype was seen more than once but under ten times. V usage is TRBV6-6 and J usage is TRBJ1-1; a possible D gene is TRBD1 (6 bases). The CDR3 is 12 amino acids. Germline V lookup: CDR1 MNHNY, CDR2 SVGAGI (reference sequence). V lost 5 bases to trimming and J lost 7 bases, with 11 bases between them. CDR3 protein: CASSRRGDEAFF. DNA of the CDR3: TGTGCCAGCAGTAGAAGGGGGGATGAAGCTTTCTTT.

V and J are TRBV9 and TRBJ1-1; D is unresolved. This CDR3 region has 12 residues. V lost 2 bases, J lost 1 base, and 3 bases lay in between. Germline V lookup: CDR1 SGDLS, CDR2 YYNGEE. The CDR3 region has the DNA TGTGCCAGCAGCGTGACGAACACTGAAGCTTTCTTT. Its translation is CASSVTNTEAFF.

The chain joins TRBV7-2 to TRBJ1-1, with D hard to call. V was cut by 2 bases and J by 6 bases, with 13 bases left in between. The CDR3 length is 14 residues. CDR1 and CDR2 from the germline V gene are SGHTA and FQGNSA. Here the CDR3 DNA reads TGTGCCAGCAGCTTATATTGGTCAGACGCTGAAGCTTTCTTT. Protein product: CASSLYWSDAEAFF.

The chain has TRBV5-5 and TRBJ1-1; D is undetermined. This CDR3 has 17 amino acids. V was clipped by 0 bases and J by 5 bases, with 20 bases between them. Germline loops: CDR1 SGHKS, CDR2 YYEKEE (reference sequence). DNA for the CDR3: TGTGCCAGCAGCTTGGTGGCCGGTACTCATTTTGGGACTGAAGCTTTCTTT. It specifies CASSLVAGTHFGTEAFF.

This clonotype was seen more than once but under ten times. V and J are TRBV5-1 and TRBJ1-1; D gene uncertain. The V gene lost 5 bases and the J gene lost 0 bases, with 11 bases spanning the gap. Per germline, CDR1 SGHRS and CDR2 YFSETQ. The CDR3 has 14 residues. The CDR3 sequence is CASSVQVMNTEAFF. The CDR3 coding sequence is TGCGCCAGCAGTGTGCAGGTAATGAACACTGAAGCTTTCTTT.

There are many counts of this clonotype. The chain uses TRBV7-8 and TRBJ2-3; no clear D gene. Germline V CDR1 and CDR2: SGHVS, FQNEAQ. This CDR3 region has 13 residues. Trimming removed 3 bases at V and 1 base at J, with 5 bases between. CDR3 sequence reads: CASSFGRTDTQYF. CDR3 DNA sequence: TGTGCCAGCAGCTTCGGTCGCACAGATACGCAGTATTTT. The full variable domain, rest sourced from reference TRBV7-8 and TRBJ2-3, is GAGVSQSPRYKVAKRGQDVALRCDPISGHVSLFWYQQALGQGPEFLTYFQNEAQLDKSGLPSDRFFAERPEGSVSTLKIQRTQQEDSAVYLCASSFGRTDTQYFGPGTRLTVL.

There are a few counts of this clonotype. This rearrangement joins TRBV20-1 to TRBJ2-1, with 10 bases fitting TRBD1. The germline gives CDR1 DFQATT, CDR2 SNEGSKA (reference sequence). The CDR3 is 14 residues long. The V segment lost 3 bases and the J segment 3 bases; nucleotides outside the gene matches: 2. The CDR3 DNA is TGCAGTGCTAGGACAGGGGGCGGCTACAATGAGCAGTTCTTC. This gives the protein CSARTGGGYNEQFF.

This clonotype has more than one count but fewer than ten. The J gene is TRBJ2-1, the V gene TRBV27, with D uncertain. The CDR3 is 12 amino acids. The V gene lost 4 bases and the J gene lost 9 bases, with 10 bases spanning the gap. Germline CDR1 and CDR2: MNHEY and SMNVEV (reference sequence). CDR3 loop: CASSSMAAEQFF. CDR3 nucleotide sequence: TGTGCCAGCAGTTCAATGGCAGCTGAGCAGTTCTTC.

The chain recombines TRBV12-3 or TRBV12-4 with TRBJ1-2; no reliable D call. The CDR3 covers 15 residues. V was shortened by 2 bases and J by 7 bases, with 17 bases between the two germline ends. CDR3 DNA: TGTGCCAGCAGTTTATTACTGTCAGGCCGGGGTGGCTACACCTTC. Residues: CASSLLLSGRGGYTF.

This clonotype was seen at least ten times. This chain uses TRBV4-3 with TRBJ1-2; D may be TRBD1 (6 bases). V was cut by 2 bases and J by 4 bases, with 14 bases left in between. Per germline, CDR1 LGHNA and CDR2 YSLEER. This CDR3 comprises 15 residues. The CDR3 region has the DNA TGCGCCAGCAGCCAAAGTCCCACAGGGTCCTATGGCTACACCTTC. It translates to CASSQSPTGSYGYTF.

CDR3 nucleotides: TGTGCCAGCAGCCAACCCTTTAGGACAGGGAAGGATGGCTACACCTTC. This encodes CASSQPFRTGKDGYTF. This chain uses TRBV4-2 with TRBJ1-2; 8 nucleotides agree with TRBD1. CDR1 LGHNA and CDR2 YNFKEQ come from the germline V gene. Trimming cost V 2 bases and J 6 bases; bases outside gene matches: 11. The length of the CDR3 is 16 residues.

The rearrangement uses TRBV3-1 and TRBJ2-7, with 9 nucleotides matching TRBD1. Trimming took 4 bases from V and 4 from J; bases not matched to a gene: 8. The CDR3 spans 15 residues. Germline V lookup: CDR1 LGHDT, CDR2 YNNKEL (reference sequence). CDR3 protein: CASSRHSGTGYEQYF. Written as DNA, the CDR3 is TGTGCCAGCAGCCGCCATTCGGGGACAGGGTACGAGCAGTACTTC.